The clone carrying this T cell receptor beta chain was seen at least ten times. As yet, its antigen is unknown. Genomic DNA extracted from bulk tumor tissue served as template. A total of 450 to 700 ng was used per sample. Several far-apart biopsies were taken per primary tumor during surgery. Enrolled patients presented with newly diagnosed, previously untreated non-small cell lung cancer and underwent curative surgery. This entry is derived from a study of immune heterogeneity within non-small cell lung tumors. Study context: Squamous cell carcinomas accounted for 4 of the tumors, non-squamous carcinomas for about 10, and 1 was not otherwise specified.

The TCR beta CDR3 region underwent multiplex PCR amplification with 32 V and 13 J primers. TCRdb re-analysed the multiplex PCR reads in MiXCR, keeping a single row per CDR3 protein. The table shows about 22,000 distinct CDR3 sequences, with less than 35% occurring only once. Findings of the study overall: Recurrence of identical dominant CDR3 beta clonotypes was observed across tumor sites within a patient, alongside site-unique high-frequency clones. The study found high-frequency T-cell receptor beta clonotypes largely distinct between individual patients. Local T-cell clonality was recorded as moderately but significantly correlated with local tumor mutational burden, with R around 0.34.

This CDR3 contains 13 residues. CDR1 and CDR2 from the germline V gene are MNHEY and SMNVEV (reference sequence). V shed 0 bases and J shed 7 bases, with 10 bases lying between them. The source of this sequence is a man between 35 and 55 years old with non-small cell lung cancer. V usage is TRBV27 and J usage is TRBJ2-7; no clear D. Sequencing input: lung tumor tissue. CDR3 region: CASSLSKLSEQYF. The CDR3 bases are TGTGCCAGCAGTTTATCGAAGCTGAGTGAGCAGTACTTC.